This entry lists 21 T cell receptor beta chains sequenced from one sample in a study of blood T cell repertoires in COVID-19. Here immunoSEQ multiplex PCR was the method, and the copy in TCRdb shows in-frame clones only, minus some. Of about 210,000 clones in the sample, 83% were seen once. The sequencing input was peripheral blood. All receptors derive from a man aged 45-65 years with active or convalescent COVID-19.

The chain links TRBV14 to TRBJ2-1; 8 nucleotides match TRBD2. V lost 1 base and J lost 8; bases outside the gene matches: 10. Germline-derived CDR1 and CDR2 are SGHDN and FVKESK. The CDR3 has 16 amino acids. In DNA, the CDR3 is TGTGCCAGCAGCCAAGGGGGTAGACTAGCGAGGGATGAGCAGTTCTTC. Its protein is CASSQGGRLARDEQFF.

V gene TRBV2 combines with J gene TRBJ2-2, with TRBD2 identical over 8 bases. The J segment lost 4 bases and the V segment lost 2 bases, leaving 3 bases of the junction unmatched. Germline V gene data show CDR1 as SNHLY and CDR2 as FYNNEI. This CDR3 has 15 residues. CDR3 residues: CASSESTSATGELFF. CDR3 coding DNA: TGTGCCAGCAGTGAATCGACTAGCGCCACCGGGGAGCTGTTTTTT.

The genes are TRBV27 and TRBJ2-7; no reliable D call. The ends were cut back, 3 bases at V and 1 base at J, with 10 bases in the middle. The germline gives CDR1 MNHEY, CDR2 SMNVEV (reference sequence). The CDR3 runs to 14 residues. Here the CDR3 reads CASSFEANSYEQYF. The CDR3 region has the DNA TGTGCCAGCAGTTTCGAAGCGAATTCCTACGAGCAGTACTTC.

This sequence joins TRBV7-8 and TRBJ1-4; a weak D match, TRBD1 (5 bases). The CDR3 sequence is 13 residues long. CDR1 SGHVS and CDR2 FQNEAQ come from the germline V gene. Trimming pared 6 bases from V and 5 bases from J, leaving 10 bases between. The DNA of the CDR3 is TGTGCCAGCAGTCGACAGATCAATGAAAAACTGTTTTTT. Translating it yields CASSRQINEKLFF.

J is TRBJ1-6 and V is TRBV30, with 7 bases lining up with TRBD1. This CDR3 region has 14 residues. Germline V gene lookup returns CDR1 GTSNPN and CDR2 SVGIG (reference sequence). After removal of 5 bases from V and 3 bases from J, the junction contained 4 bases not matched to a gene. CDR3 nucleotides: TGTGCCTGGGCGCGACAGGGCTATAATTCACCCCTCCACTTT. Protein sequence: CAWARQGYNSPLHF.

This clone has a handful of counts. The chain combines TRBV6-5 with TRBJ2-5, with TRBD1 matching over 7 bases. The CDR3 is made up of 14 amino acids. The germline gives CDR1 MNHEY, CDR2 SVGAGI. J was trimmed by 6 bases and V by 5 bases; bases with no gene match: 9. CDR3 protein: CASSPADRVKTQYF. CDR3 DNA sequence: TGTGCCAGCAGTCCTGCCGACAGGGTGAAGACCCAGTACTTC.

With respect to this clone: Additional DNA sequences in this sample encode the identical CDR3. The CDR3 nucleotides read TGTGCCAGCAGCTTCTTAGCGGGGGGCACAGATACGCAGTATTTT. Translation: CASSFLAGGTDTQYF. The rearrangement joins TRBV5-6 to TRBJ2-3; 9 bases align to TRBD2. J was trimmed by 1 base and V by 2 bases; bases with no gene match: 2. The CDR3 totals 15 residues. CDR1 is SGHDT, CDR2 YYEEEE, per germline.

This chain links TRBV7-2 with TRBJ2-7, with D perhaps matching TRBD1 (5 bases). V shed 2 bases and J shed 3 bases, with 8 bases lying between them. Germline CDR1 and CDR2: SGHTA and FQGNSA. The CDR3 has 13 residues. The CDR3 region is CASSLSQGYEQYF. The CDR3 DNA follows: TGTGCCAGCAGCTTAAGTCAGGGCTACGAGCAGTACTTC.

The sample holds one count of this clone. The chain links TRBV11-2 to TRBJ1-3; 8 nucleotides match TRBD1. With V trimmed by 5 bases and J by 4 bases, 13 bases remained unmatched. The V gene's germline CDR1 is SGHAT and CDR2 FQNNGV. The CDR3 totals 17 residues. This chain's CDR3 is CASSHILQGAFGNTIYF. In nucleotides, the CDR3 is TGTGCCAGCAGCCACATACTTCAGGGGGCATTCGGAAACACCATATATTTT.

This clone has at least ten counts. This sequence joins TRBV10-3 and TRBJ1-3; D possibly corresponds to TRBD1 (5 bases). V lost 2 bases and J lost 8, with 13 bases in between. The germline V gene encodes CDR1 ENHRY and CDR2 SYGVKD. The CDR3 is 14 residues long. The CDR3, as DNA: TGTGCCATCAGTGAGAGTCAGGGCGGGGACACCATATATTTT. It encodes CAISESQGGDTIYF.

This clone is a singleton in its sample. The V call is TRBV5-1, the J call TRBJ2-1; the D is unclear. Germline lookup yields CDR1 SGHRS and CDR2 YFSETQ. The CDR3 length is 15 residues. The V gene lost 1 base and the J gene lost 3 bases, with 11 bases spanning the gap. Here the CDR3 reads CASSLRVSHYNEQFF. CDR3 nucleotides: TGCGCCAGCAGCTTGCGGGTCTCTCACTACAATGAGCAGTTCTTC.

This clone was observed a few times. V gene TRBV6-5 combines with J gene TRBJ2-6, with D unclear. This CDR3 comprises 15 residues. V was shortened by 7 bases and J by 0 bases, with 10 bases between the two germline ends. Germline V gene data show CDR1 as MNHEY and CDR2 as SVGAGI. For the CDR3, the DNA is TGTGCCAGCACTCTAGAACCCTCTGGGGCCAACGTCCTGACTTTC. Protein product: CASTLEPSGANVLTF.

The rearrangement uses TRBV4-3 and TRBJ2-1; 10 bases match TRBD1. The CDR3 is 13 residues long. The ends lost 2 bases at V and 13 bases at J; junction bases unmatched: 5. Germline CDR1 and CDR2: LGHNA and YSLEER. The CDR3 nucleotides read TGCGCCAGCAGCCAATGGCGGGACAGGGGTCAGTTCTTC. It codes for CASSQWRDRGQFF.

The rearrangement uses TRBV2 and TRBJ2-7, with 10 bases fitting TRBD2. CDR1 is SNHLY and CDR2 is FYNNEI in the germline V gene. V trimming: 8 bases; J trimming: 5 bases; junction bases outside the gene matches: 9. The CDR3 runs to 14 residues. The CDR3 DNA follows: TGTGCCAGCGGGACGGGACTAGCGTCCCACGAGCAGTACTTC. As protein: CASGTGLASHEQYF.

The rearrangement joins TRBV7-9 to TRBJ1-4, with a weak D call TRBD1 (5 bases). The CDR3 consists of 16 residues. Trimming removed 2 bases at V and 7 bases at J, with 17 bases between. Germline assignment: CDR1 SEHNR and CDR2 FQNEAQ (reference sequence). The CDR3 region has the DNA TGTGCCAGCAGCTTAAAGCTTGGGGGAGGTGGTGAAAAACTGTTTTTT. Protein sequence: CASSLKLGGGGEKLFF.

This sequence joins TRBV6-1 and TRBJ2-7; TRBD1 matches at 10 bases. Germline V lookup: CDR1 MNHNS, CDR2 SASEGT. This CDR3 is built from 14 residues. Unmatched junction bases numbered 3, after V lost 2 bases and J lost 5 bases. CDR3 in amino acids: CASSERGTGDEQYF. CDR3 coding DNA: TGTGCCAGCAGTGAACGCGGGACAGGGGACGAGCAGTACTTC.

V gene TRBV30 combines with J gene TRBJ1-4, with 7 bases fitting TRBD1. The J segment lost 7 bases and the V segment lost 2 bases, leaving 10 bases of the junction unmatched. Germline values: CDR1 GTSNPN, CDR2 SVGIG (reference sequence). The CDR3 covers 15 residues. The CDR3 coding sequence is TGTGCCTGGAGTAATCAGACAGGGTTGGCTGAAAAACTGTTTTTT. It translates to CAWSNQTGLAEKLFF.

This clone was counted between two and nine times. This rearrangement joins TRBV6-1 to TRBJ1-2, with a tentative D call TRBD1 (6 bases). The V gene lost 2 bases and the J gene lost 3 bases, with 19 bases spanning the gap. This CDR3 has 17 amino acids. Germline V gene lookup returns CDR1 MNHNS and CDR2 SASEGT. CDR3 amino acids: CASSERYRAVLDYGYTF. The CDR3 nucleotides read TGTGCCAGCAGTGAAAGGTACAGGGCCGTCCTTGACTATGGCTACACCTTC.

The V and J genes are TRBV10-3 and TRBJ2-7, with TRBD1 identical over 10 bases. The CDR3 has 15 amino acids. The trim removed 4 bases at V and 3 bases at J, leaving 6 bases unmatched. Germline CDR1 is ENHRY and CDR2 is SYGVKD. CDR3 nucleotides: TGTGCCATCAGTGTCCGGACAGGGGGTCGCTACGAGCAGTACTTC. Amino acid sequence: CAISVRTGGRYEQYF.

V gene TRBV6-2 or TRBV6-3 combines with J gene TRBJ2-2; TRBD2 matches 7 bases. With V trimmed by 4 bases and J by 6 bases, 2 bases remained unmatched. In germline, CDR1 is MNHEY, CDR2 SVGEGT. The CDR3 totals 13 residues. The CDR3, as DNA: TGTGCCAGCAGTTGGGGGGGGGCCGGGGAGCTGTTTTTT. Translating it yields CASSWGGAGELFF.

The chain couples TRBV6-6 to TRBJ2-3; 11 nucleotides match TRBD2. Per the germline V gene, CDR1 is MNHNY and CDR2 is SVGAGI (reference sequence). The CDR3 consists of 14 residues. The J segment lost 4 bases and the V segment lost 6 bases, leaving 3 bases of the junction unmatched. Here the CDR3 DNA reads TGTGCCAGCAGATTACTAGCGGGAGCAGATACGCAGTATTTT. Amino acids: CASRLLAGADTQYF.